The sequence of this T cell receptor beta chain was determined in a study of beta chain features in type 1 diabetes (dated by TCRdb to the late 2010s). Regarding the research as a whole: Patients and healthy donors did not differ in mean age, gender distribution, total cell number or subset yield. The study compared TCRB repertoires of sorted circulating CD4+ T cell subsets between recently diagnosed type 1 diabetes patients and matched healthy donors. A total of over 95,000,000 sorted cells were examined across all samples, and RNA yield correlated strongly with the number of cells per subset. Regulatory and stem cell-like memory subsets were obtained from only 8 patients and roughly eight healthy donors, while naive and central memory subsets were obtained from all 30 or so donors.

This clone has only a few counts. Its recognized antigen is unknown. Nothing much larger sits one base from this clone, and base qualities are not available. The entire amount of isolated RNA was reverse transcribed using the High Capacity cDNA Reverse Transcription Kit, so the sequenced TCRB transcripts were expressed ones. Deep immunoSEQ sequencing was applied to naive, central memory and regulatory T cell samples, giving an average of approximately 4 million total reads per sample. Sorted cells were lysed in RLT buffer, and RNA was extracted using DNase-treated RNeasy Micro or Mini kits according to cell number. To prevent cross-contamination, each cell subset was processed individually, whereas patient and healthy donor samples were processed jointly. The immunoSEQ multiplex PCR was used to amplify TCRB sequences from cDNA, yielding 87-bp fragments that span the CDR3 region. Sequencing of the amplicons was performed on the Illumina HiSeq platform. Per the original workflow: PCR bias was computationally corrected using synthetic template baselines, reads within Hamming distance 2 were collapsed, and singletons that could not be merged were discarded. Reads were aligned against IMGT so that V, D and J genes, CDR3 length and insertions or deletions at six rearrangement sites could be assigned. Clonotype counts were normalized to sorted cell number within each subset before computing true diversity and Gini coefficients with the tcR R package. The overlap coefficient, calculated on TCRB nucleotide sequences, was used to quantify repertoire sharing. Out-of-frame TCRB sequences from naive cells were analyzed to stand in for the pre-selection repertoire. The table comes from immuneACCESS by way of TCRdb, which keeps in-frame sequences with V and J called. Part of the clones is missing from these tables; in studies checked, under half for an unresolved V gene and the rest for unknown reasons. The DNA was the basis for D and trimming; V, J and clone size are from that table. The sample table holds 250,000 to 300,000 clones, of which roughly 24% were seen once. Clones ranked in the top ten supply about 0.011% of the sample.

General findings and caveats noted by the study authors: Shorter templates might be favored by PCR, yet because patient and control samples were amplified and corrected together, any such skew would affect both groups equally. Because cDNA was sequenced instead of genomic DNA, activated cells with high expression could be over-represented, although the groups did not differ in activation or CD3 levels. Patients with type 1 diabetes made fewer insertions and deleted more nucleotides at VDJ recombination sites, implying thymic rearrangement abnormalities. Naive, central memory and regulatory TCRB repertoires appeared to be more alike among patients than among healthy donors. Because the HLA sub-analyses included only small numbers of individuals, any influence of HLA type on TCRB rearrangement was left unresolved. In all four CD4+ subsets, TCRB CDR3 length was moderately but significantly shorter in type 1 diabetes patients.

A single peripheral blood draw of around 120 mL on average was collected from each donor into heparinised tubes. Naive, central memory, regulatory and stem cell-like memory CD4+ T cells were sorted on a BD FACSAria II using a panel including CD45RO, CCR7, CD25, CD127, CD95 and CD27. All sorted populations exceeded 95% purity. PBMCs were isolated right away by Lymphoprep density gradient centrifugation and were stained directly, without culture. So that batch effects would be minimized, each experiment stained and sorted samples in pairs, pairing one healthy donor with one patient. Based on the germline V gene (reference sequence), the CDR1 and CDR2 sequences are SEHNR and FQNEAQ. Ends trimmed: V by 3 bases, J by 1 base; bases unmatched to a gene: 5. CDR3 length: 16 amino acids, cysteine to phenylalanine. The sequence is cut down to CDR3 DNA, 48 bases in frame from base 1.

The rearrangement joined TRBV7-9 to TRBJ2-3, with 9 bases in between that match TRBD2. Sequenced: naive CD4+ T cells from blood. The cell subset or site label for this specimen denotes: true naive CD4+ T cells. The sequence came from a woman in her twenties or thirties with type 1 diabetes. The DNA sequence is as follows: TGTGCCAGCAGCTTGATGGCGGGAGGGGGCACAGATACGCAGTATTTT. It specifies CASSLMAGGGTDTQYF.